A single sample gave rise to the 29 T cell receptor beta chains below, sequenced in a study of shared clonotypes between healthy human individuals. Using immunoSEQ multiplex PCR, the repertoire was profiled, and TCRdb retains in-frame clones only, with some absent. The sample includes 2 million to 3 million clones, approximately 93% of them seen just once. The specimen sequenced was naive CD4+ T cells from PBMCs. The sample's subset: CD45RA+ positively selected. The receptors here all came from a man between 18 and 29 years old in good health. Some clones in this sample may be carry-over from other donors' samples.

This clone appeared a single time. The rearrangement uses TRBV5-1 and TRBJ1-2; unclear D gene. This CDR3 spans 14 amino acids. The ends were cut back, 0 bases at V and 4 bases at J, with 10 bases in the middle. Germline-derived CDR1 and CDR2 are SGHRS and YFSETQ. DNA of the CDR3: TGCGCCAGCAGCTTGGCTGAGGGTATCTATGGCTACACCTTC. It translates to CASSLAEGIYGYTF.

The chain couples TRBV7-3 to TRBJ2-7, with 9 bases aligning to TRBD2. The CDR3 consists of 15 residues. Germline V lookup: CDR1 SGHTA, CDR2 FQGTGA. J gave up 3 bases and V 4 bases, and 7 bases lay outside the gene matches. The CDR3 sequence: CASSSRGAGGYEQYF. The CDR3 bases are TGTGCCAGCAGCTCCCGGGGAGCGGGAGGCTACGAGCAGTACTTC.

This chain joins TRBV7-2 and TRBJ2-4; TRBD1 or TRBD2 may be the D gene (5 bases each). Germline V lookup: CDR1 SGHTA, CDR2 FQGNSA. This CDR3 comprises 14 residues. V was clipped by 4 bases and J by 3 bases, with 10 bases between them. In DNA, the CDR3 is TGTGCCAGCAGCTCGGGGACGGTCAAAAACATTCAGTACTTC. This encodes CASSSGTVKNIQYF.

This chain connects TRBV25-1 to TRBJ2-1; no clear D gene. Deletions cut 1 base from V and 4 bases from J, with 8 bases between. This CDR3 has 14 amino acids. Germline V gene sequence: CDR1 MGHDK, CDR2 SYGVNS. CDR3 sequence reads: CASSECYTYNEQFF. In DNA, the CDR3 is TGTGCCAGCAGTGAATGTTACACTTACAATGAGCAGTTCTTC.

The chain combines TRBV29-1 with TRBJ2-5, with TRBD1 matching over 7 bases. The germline gives CDR1 SQVTM, CDR2 ANQGSEA. This CDR3 is 12 amino acids long. Trimming removed 8 bases from V and 5 bases from J; junction bases left unmatched: 8. The CDR3 bases are TGCAGCCTCGCGACAGGGACGGAGACCCAGTACTTC. Protein: CSLATGTETQYF.

This chain connects TRBV19 to TRBJ1-4, with D uncertain. V gave up 5 bases and J gave up 6 bases, with 4 bases separating them. CDR1 LNHDA and CDR2 SQIVND come from the germline V gene (reference sequence). This CDR3 contains 11 residues. CDR3 sequence reads: CASSGHEKLFF. CDR3 DNA sequence: TGTGCCAGTAGTGGCCATGAAAAACTGTTTTTT.

The chain uses TRBV30 and TRBJ2-7; 9 positions agree with TRBD1. Germline CDR1 GTSNPN, CDR2 SVGIG (reference sequence). The CDR3 runs 14 residues. With V trimmed by 4 bases and J by 7 bases, 11 bases remained unmatched. The CDR3 reads CAWNRDRESGEQYF. The CDR3, as DNA: TGTGCCTGGAATCGGGACAGGGAGTCGGGTGAGCAGTACTTC.

The gene calls are TRBV2 and TRBJ2-2, with D unresolved. Germline-derived CDR1 and CDR2 are SNHLY and FYNNEI. The CDR3 length is 13 residues. V was cut by 4 bases and J by 3 bases, with 6 bases left in between. This CDR3 reads CASSVSDTGELFF. CDR3 in DNA: TGTGCCAGCAGTGTGTCGGACACCGGGGAGCTGTTTTTT.

V is TRBV29-1 and J is TRBJ1-1; tentative D call: TRBD1 (6 bases). Germline V gene lookup returns CDR1 SQVTM and CDR2 ANQGSEA. The CDR3 spans 11 residues. Trimming removed 7 bases at V and 10 bases at J, with 16 bases between. The CDR3 loop reads CSGEQGTPAFF. CDR3 nucleotides: TGCAGCGGCGAGCAGGGGACGCCAGCTTTCTTT.

V gene TRBV19 combines with J gene TRBJ2-5; D tentatively fits TRBD1 or TRBD2 (5 bases each). The CDR3 spans 15 residues. Germline CDR1 and CDR2: LNHDA and SQIVND (reference sequence). With 5 bases removed from V and 3 bases from J, the gap between germline ends came to 16 bases. The CDR3 here is CASSGRQHYKETQYF. In DNA, the CDR3 is TGTGCCAGTAGTGGGAGACAGCACTACAAAGAGACCCAGTACTTC.

This chain joins TRBV19 and TRBJ2-3; a weak D match, TRBD1 (6 bases). Trimming pared 5 bases from V and 0 bases from J, leaving 9 bases between. Germline V gives CDR1 LNHDA, CDR2 SQIVND (reference sequence). This CDR3 spans 14 amino acids. CDR3 region: CASSDTGSTDTQYF. CDR3 sequence (DNA): TGTGCCAGTAGTGACACAGGGAGCACAGATACGCAGTATTTT. Full variable domain (outside the CDR3, taken from reference TRBV19 and TRBJ2-3): DGGITQSPKYLFRKEGQNVTLSCEQNLNHDAMYWYRQDPGQGLRLIYYSQIVNDFQKGDIAEGYSVSREKKESFPLTVTSAQKNPTAFYLCASSDTGSTDTQYFGPGTRLTVL.

V usage is TRBV7-8 and J usage is TRBJ2-3; possible D gene TRBD2, 5 bases. The CDR3 covers 14 residues. V lost 5 bases and J lost 4, with 13 bases in between. Germline values: CDR1 SGHVS, CDR2 FQNEAQ. CDR3 in amino acids: CASSPSPRADTQYF. The CDR3 DNA reads TGTGCCAGCAGCCCTAGCCCTCGGGCAGATACGCAGTATTTT. Combining the CDR3 with reference TRBV7-8 and TRBJ2-3 gives the whole variable domain GAGVSQSPRYKVAKRGQDVALRCDPISGHVSLFWYQQALGQGPEFLTYFQNEAQLDKSGLPSDRFFAERPEGSVSTLKIQRTQQEDSAVYLCASSPSPRADTQYFGPGTRLTVL.

CDR3 amino acids: CASRSPRLRSYNEQFF. For the CDR3, the DNA is TGTGCCAGCCGATCACCCCGACTTAGGTCCTACAATGAGCAGTTCTTC. The rearrangement links TRBV27 to TRBJ2-1; D unresolved. CDR1 is MNHEY, CDR2 SMNVEV, per germline (reference sequence). Trimming took 8 bases from V and 1 from J, leaving 18 bases between them. The CDR3 covers 16 residues.

In its sample, this clone was seen a few times. The genes are TRBV29-1 and TRBJ1-1, with 7 bases fitting TRBD1. Germline V gene lookup returns CDR1 SQVTM and CDR2 ANQGSEA. The CDR3 length is 14 residues. V gave up 7 bases and J gave up 5 bases; unmatched junction bases: 13. CDR3 amino acids: CSAEMVQGGTEAFF. DNA for the CDR3: TGCAGCGCCGAAATGGTGCAGGGGGGGACTGAAGCTTTCTTT.

V and J are TRBV9 and TRBJ2-3; D might be TRBD1 or TRBD2, each matching 6 bases. This CDR3 comprises 16 residues. V was shortened by 0 bases and J by 6 bases, with 17 bases between the two germline ends. Germline loops: CDR1 SGDLS, CDR2 YYNGEE. CDR3 region: CASSVVGGLIKDTQYF. The CDR3 nucleotides read TGTGCCAGCAGCGTAGTAGGGGGACTCATTAAGGATACGCAGTATTTT.

V is TRBV6-6 and J is TRBJ2-7; perhaps TRBD2 as D (6 bases). The CDR3 consists of 13 residues. Germline V gene lookup returns CDR1 MNHNY and CDR2 SVGAGI (reference sequence). Deletions cut 6 bases from V and 6 bases from J, with 15 bases between. In DNA form, the CDR3 reads TGTGCCAGCAGCGGCCGAGGAGGGCGCGAGCAGTACTTC. It encodes CASSGRGGREQYF.

The gene calls are TRBV7-2 and TRBJ2-6; D might be TRBD2 (6 bases). V was shortened by 7 bases and J by 1 base, with 17 bases between the two germline ends. This CDR3 is 17 amino acids long. In germline, CDR1 is SGHTA, CDR2 FQGNSA. The CDR3 loop reads CASTPVEGRSGANVLTF. In DNA form, the CDR3 reads TGTGCCAGCACCCCCGTAGAAGGGAGGTCTGGGGCCAACGTCCTGACTTTC.

The sample holds a few counts of this clone. The chain combines TRBV28 with TRBJ1-5; 7 bases match TRBD1. J was trimmed by 5 bases and V by 5 bases; bases with no gene match: 9. There are 15 residues in the CDR3. Germline V gives CDR1 MDHEN, CDR2 SYDVKM. Written as DNA, the CDR3 is TGTGCCAGCAGTCCCCCGGACAGGAGGCATCAGCCCCAGCATTTT. Amino acids: CASSPPDRRHQPQHF.

The genes are TRBV11-2 and TRBJ2-1; D gene uncertain. Germline loops: CDR1 SGHAT, CDR2 FQNNGV. The CDR3 contains 19 residues. Trimming stripped 1 base from V and 7 bases from J, with 26 bases between. CDR3 region: CASSLVDGRTTSIRNEQFF. CDR3 sequence (DNA): TGTGCCAGCAGCTTAGTGGATGGAAGGACGACCTCTATTAGGAATGAGCAGTTCTTC.

This sequence joins TRBV5-1 and TRBJ1-1, with a possible D match to TRBD1 (5 bases). CDR1 is SGHRS and CDR2 is YFSETQ in the germline V gene. Trimming removed 4 bases at V and 1 base at J, with 14 bases between. The CDR3 length is 15 residues. CDR3 sequence reads: CASSPRPGQNTEAFF. For the CDR3, the DNA is TGCGCCAGCAGCCCTCGCCCCGGACAGAACACTGAAGCTTTCTTT.

The chain is built from TRBV10-1 and TRBJ2-5, with 8 bases lining up with TRBD1. Germline assignment: CDR1 WNHNN and CDR2 SYGVQD (reference sequence). Trimming removed 5 bases from V and 2 bases from J; junction bases left unmatched: 7. This CDR3 is built from 15 residues. CDR3 in amino acids: CASSPGTGFQETQYF. CDR3 coding DNA: TGCGCCAGCAGTCCCGGGACAGGATTTCAAGAGACCCAGTACTTC.

V usage is TRBV28 and J usage is TRBJ2-3; a possible D gene is TRBD1 (7 bases). This CDR3 region has 14 residues. V was clipped by 5 bases and J by 8 bases, with 17 bases between them. Germline-derived CDR1 and CDR2 are MDHEN and SYDVKM. CDR3 DNA sequence: TGTGCCAGCAGTCCTCGGACAGGAGCGGGTACGCAGTATTTT. It translates to CASSPRTGAGTQYF.

J is TRBJ2-6 and V is TRBV29-1; 12 bases are shared with TRBD1. Germline V gene data show CDR1 as SQVTM and CDR2 as ANQGSEA. The ends lost 5 bases at V and 4 bases at J; junction bases unmatched: 12. There are 18 residues in the CDR3. DNA of the CDR3: TGCAGCGTTAATTCCGGGACAGGGGGCCTTTTCGGGGCCAACGTCCTGACTTTC. Amino acids: CSVNSGTGGLFGANVLTF.

This sequence joins TRBV7-2 and TRBJ2-1, with D unclear. With 7 bases removed from V and 3 bases from J, the gap between germline ends came to 4 bases. This CDR3 is built from 11 residues. Germline assignment: CDR1 SGHTA and CDR2 FQGNSA. As DNA, the CDR3 is TGTGCCAGCACCAGCTACAATGAGCAGTTCTTC. Its translation: CASTSYNEQFF. Supplemented by reference TRBV7-2 and TRBJ2-1, the full variable domain reads GAGVSQSPSNKVTEKGKDVELRCDPISGHTALYWYRQSLGQGLEFLIYFQGNSAPDKSGLPSDRFSAERTGGSVSTLTIQRTQQEDSAVYLCASTSYNEQFFGPGTRLTVL.

In its sample, this clone was seen once. The chain links TRBV28 to TRBJ1-4, with 7 bases lining up with TRBD1. Germline CDR1 and CDR2: MDHEN and SYDVKM. CDR3 length: 15 amino acids. V lost 5 bases, J lost 2 bases, and 5 bases stayed unmatched. CDR3 protein: CASSLMTGTNEKLFF. The CDR3 bases are TGTGCCAGCAGTCTAATGACAGGGACTAATGAAAAACTGTTTTTT.

This chain links TRBV18 with TRBJ2-7; D is perhaps TRBD2 (5 bases). In germline, CDR1 is KGHSH, CDR2 LQKENI. V was trimmed by 3 bases and J by 11 bases, leaving 26 bases between them. This CDR3 has 16 residues. This chain's CDR3 is CASSPVGYQREMSEYF. The CDR3 DNA is TGTGCCAGCTCACCGGTGGGATATCAGAGGGAGATGTCCGAGTACTTC. Based on the CDR3 plus reference TRBV18 and TRBJ2-7, the full variable domain is NAGVMQNPRHLVRRRGQEARLRCSPMKGHSHVYWYRQLPEEGLKFMVYLQKENIIDESGMPKERFSAEFPKEGPSILRIQQVVRGDSAAYFCASSPVGYQREMSEYFGPGTRLTVT.

The CDR3 reads CASNPSGWADTQYF. The CDR3 bases are TGTGCCAGCAACCCTAGCGGATGGGCAGATACGCAGTATTTT. V gene TRBV21-1 combines with J gene TRBJ2-3; TRBD2 is taken as the D call from the table, unchecked against the DNA. TRBV21-1 is a pseudogene locus. The CDR3 is 14 residues long.

The chain couples TRBV6-1 to TRBJ2-3, with D possibly being TRBD1 (5 bases). CDR1 and CDR2 (germline): MNHNS, SASEGT. CDR3 size: 14 residues. The V end was cut by 7 bases, the J end by 0 bases, with 11 bases between. DNA of the CDR3: TGTGCCAGCAAGGAACAGGCCAGCACAGATACGCAGTATTTT. Translation: CASKEQASTDTQYF.

J is TRBJ2-7 and V is TRBV9, with D possibly TRBD2 on 5 matching bases. The CDR3 has 13 residues. CDR1 and CDR2 (germline): SGDLS, YYNGEE. Trimming took off 3 bases at V and 6 bases at J, with 13 bases between the two ends. The CDR3 reads CASSGPGYGEQYF. DNA of the CDR3: TGTGCCAGCAGCGGGCCGGGGTATGGCGAGCAGTACTTC.